One T cell receptor beta chain is described in this entry. Antigen unknown. The record originates from a study of Tregs in tolerant kidney transplant recipients. Study-level results: In tolerant patients, donor-specific Tregs outgrew total Tregs, suggesting antigen-driven expansion.

The assay was immunoSEQ multiplex PCR, and TCRdb's table has in-frame clones only and misses some. The sample lists approximately 99,000 clones, around 91% occurring once. CDR1 is MGHDK, CDR2 SYGVNS, per germline. With 6 bases clipped from V and 4 bases from J, the junction kept 15 bases outside the gene matches. The CDR3 extends over 17 amino acids. The rearrangement joins TRBV25-1 to TRBJ2-1; 7 nucleotides align to TRBD2. The receptor's source is a human donor who received a combined kidney and bone marrow transplant. Here the sequenced sample was CD4+ T cells from blood, taken before the transplant. CDR3 loop: CASRIGLVWCFYNEQFF. The DNA for the CDR3 is TGTGCCAGCAGGATAGGACTAGTTTGGTGTTTTTACAATGAGCAGTTCTTC.